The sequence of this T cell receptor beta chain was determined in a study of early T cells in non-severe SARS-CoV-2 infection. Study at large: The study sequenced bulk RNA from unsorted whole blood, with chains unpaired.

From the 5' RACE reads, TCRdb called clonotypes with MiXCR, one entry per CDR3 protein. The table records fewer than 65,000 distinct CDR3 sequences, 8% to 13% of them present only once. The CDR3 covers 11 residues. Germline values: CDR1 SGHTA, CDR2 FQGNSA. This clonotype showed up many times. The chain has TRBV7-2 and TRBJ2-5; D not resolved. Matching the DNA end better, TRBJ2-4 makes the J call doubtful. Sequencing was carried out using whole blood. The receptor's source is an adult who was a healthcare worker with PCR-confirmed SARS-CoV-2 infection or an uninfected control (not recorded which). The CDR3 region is CASSPRSIQYF. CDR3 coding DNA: TGTGCCAGCAGCCCAAGAAGCATTCAGTACTTC.